The next 15 T cell receptor beta chains were all read from a single sample in a study of PD-L1 blockade in urothelial cancer. Some clones are missing from TCRdb's copy, which holds only in-frame ones; the method was immunoSEQ multiplex PCR. The repertoire holds roughly 40,000 clones, with about 88% as singletons. The time point is: pretreatment peripheral blood. The source material was PBMCs, sampled around atezolizumab (anti-PD-L1) treatment. All receptors come from a donor aged 40 or older with urothelial cancer.

The chain is built from TRBV10-3 and TRBJ2-7, with D tentatively TRBD2 (5 bases). With 2 bases removed from V and 6 bases from J, the gap between germline ends came to 5 bases. The CDR3 spans 11 residues. Germline V gives CDR1 ENHRY, CDR2 SYGVKD. The CDR3 region is CAISEAGEQYF. DNA of the CDR3: TGTGCCATCAGTGAGGCGGGCGAGCAGTACTTC.

This clone appeared a few times. The V call is TRBV27, the J call TRBJ2-7; 16 bases fit TRBD2. Germline-derived CDR1 and CDR2 are MNHEY and SMNVEV (reference sequence). V lost 4 bases and J lost 4; bases outside the gene matches: 13. The CDR3 length is 19 residues. The CDR3 spells CASSSPAGGTSGRVYEQYF. CDR3 coding DNA: TGTGCCAGCAGTTCTCCCGCGGGAGGGACTAGCGGGAGGGTGTACGAGCAGTACTTC.

The V and J genes are TRBV11-2 and TRBJ2-3; 11 bases agree with TRBD2. The germline V gene has CDR1 SGHAT and CDR2 FQNNGV. This CDR3 is built from 17 residues. V lost 5 bases and J lost 6; bases outside the gene matches: 13. In nucleotides, the CDR3 is TGTGCCAGCAGCCGACCGGCTAGCGGGAGGCCCGGGGATACGCAGTATTTT. It codes for CASSRPASGRPGDTQYF.

This CDR3 is CASKEGYGYSNQPQHF. In nucleotides, the CDR3 is TGTGCCAGCAAGGAGGGCTACGGCTATAGCAATCAGCCCCAGCATTTT. The chain combines TRBV19 with TRBJ1-5; D ambiguous. V was pared by 9 bases and J by 0 bases, with 18 bases between. Germline V gene data show CDR1 as LNHDA and CDR2 as SQIVND (reference sequence). CDR3 length: 16 residues.

The chain is built from TRBV28 and TRBJ2-1; 10 bases are a match to TRBD1. CDR3 size: 15 residues. Germline CDR1 and CDR2: MDHEN and SYDVKM. Trimming removed 4 bases from V and 8 bases from J; junction bases left unmatched: 8. The CDR3 coding sequence is TGTGCCAGCAGTTCCGTTGGGACAGGGGTTGATGAGCAGTTCTTC. Its protein is CASSSVGTGVDEQFF.

The chain employs TRBV5-1 and TRBJ2-5; TRBD1 aligns across 8 bases. Germline assignment: CDR1 SGHRS and CDR2 YFSETQ. The V segment lost 1 base and the J segment 2 bases; nucleotides outside the gene matches: 7. CDR3 length: 16 amino acids. DNA of the CDR3: TGCGCCAGCAGCTTGAGGGCAGGGGGCCTACAAGAGACCCAGTACTTC. Translation gives CASSLRAGGLQETQYF.

V gene TRBV25-1 combines with J gene TRBJ1-3; D may be TRBD1 (6 bases). The CDR3 is 16 amino acids. Per the germline V gene, CDR1 is MGHDK and CDR2 is SYGVNS. Trimming shortened V by 7 bases and J by 3 bases, and 19 bases separated the two germline ends. The CDR3 DNA reads TGTGCCAGCACCCTACGGGGGGGCCTCTTTGGAAACACCATATATTTT. Protein sequence: CASTLRGGLFGNTIYF.

The DNA for the CDR3 is TGTGCCAGCTCACCAACAGGGCGCCGGATGAACACTGAAGCTTTCTTT. It is translated as CASSPTGRRMNTEAFF. The rearrangement links TRBV18 to TRBJ1-1; a possible D gene is TRBD1 (6 bases). In germline, CDR1 is KGHSH, CDR2 LQKENI. This CDR3 has 16 residues. Trimming removed 2 bases from V and 0 bases from J, with 13 bases in between.

V is TRBV6-6 and J is TRBJ2-1; TRBD2 agrees at 7 bases. Per the germline V gene, CDR1 is MNHNY and CDR2 is SVGAGI (reference sequence). The V segment lost 6 bases and the J segment 2 bases; nucleotides outside the gene matches: 4. This CDR3 is built from 14 residues. CDR3: CASSPSGAYNEQFF. The CDR3 DNA sequence: TGTGCCAGCAGCCCGAGCGGGGCCTACAATGAGCAGTTCTTC.

The chain joins TRBV2 to TRBJ2-7; 10 bases align to TRBD2. CDR1 is SNHLY, CDR2 FYNNEI, per germline. V was clipped by 0 bases and J by 2 bases; unmatched bases: 13. The length of the CDR3 is 19 residues. The CDR3: CASSEALGASGSNPYEQYF. CDR3 in DNA: TGTGCCAGCAGTGAAGCGCTTGGGGCTAGCGGGAGTAACCCCTACGAGCAGTACTTC.

This clone was observed a handful of times. The chain uses TRBV19 and TRBJ2-5; 10 bases match TRBD2. Germline loops: CDR1 LNHDA, CDR2 SQIVND (reference sequence). After removal of 1 base from V and 5 bases from J, the junction contained 7 bases not matched to a gene. CDR3 size: 16 residues. DNA for the CDR3: TGTGCCAGTAGTATAGGCCCGGGACTAGCGTTGGAGACCCAGTACTTC. Its protein is CASSIGPGLALETQYF.

The chain employs TRBV28 and TRBJ2-3; weak D call: TRBD2 (6 bases). Germline V gives CDR1 MDHEN, CDR2 SYDVKM. CDR3 length: 15 amino acids. The germline V and J ends were trimmed by 7 bases and 8 bases, with 22 bases remaining between them. The CDR3 DNA is TGTGCCAGCAAGCCGGACGGGAGTGGGTCGGGTACGCAGTATTTT. As protein: CASKPDGSGSGTQYF.

This clone occurred a few times. The J gene is TRBJ2-3, the V gene TRBV7-2, with 16 bases lining up with TRBD2. Trimming removed 5 bases from V and 6 bases from J; junction bases left unmatched: 8. Germline loops: CDR1 SGHTA, CDR2 FQGNSA. This CDR3 comprises 17 residues. The CDR3 DNA sequence: TGTGCCAGCAGCCTGGGACTAGCGGGAGGGCCGGGTGATACGCAGTATTTT. It encodes CASSLGLAGGPGDTQYF.

V usage is TRBV10-3 and J usage is TRBJ1-1; 7 bases align to TRBD1. The CDR3 is 13 residues long. The junction had 1 base not matched to a gene; V was cut back by 6 bases and J by 0 bases. Germline V lookup: CDR1 ENHRY, CDR2 SYGVKD. The CDR3 is CAISGTVNTEAFF. The CDR3 nucleotides read TGTGCCATCAGCGGGACAGTGAACACTGAAGCTTTCTTT.

The chain carries TRBV7-3 and TRBJ2-3; 7 bases map to TRBD2. This CDR3 is 15 amino acids long. V lost 3 bases, J lost 2 bases, and 5 bases stayed unmatched. Per germline, CDR1 SGHTA and CDR2 FQGTGA. The CDR3 region is CASSFGGVATDTQYF. DNA of the CDR3: TGTGCCAGCAGCTTTGGGGGGGTTGCCACAGATACGCAGTATTTT.